Presented here are 27 T cell receptor beta chains from one specimen sequenced in a study of blood T cell repertoires in COVID-19. Sequencing was performed with immunoSEQ multiplex PCR; in TCRdb, only in-frame clones are kept and a portion is missing. Found here are 150,000 to 200,000 clones, over 75% of them singletons; the top ten hold 26%. The sample was peripheral blood. The source of these receptors is a woman in her 70s with acute or convalescent COVID-19.

This clone rates as medium-sized. For the CDR3, the DNA is TGCAGCGTTGAAGAGGCCCTGGTGTTCAATGAGCAGTTCTTC. Its translation is CSVEEALVFNEQFF. This rearrangement joins TRBV29-1 to TRBJ2-1; D gene unclear. This CDR3 has 14 residues. Trimming removed 0 bases from V and 6 bases from J, with 12 bases in between. Germline V gene sequence: CDR1 SQVTM, CDR2 ANQGSEA.

The chain has TRBV18 and TRBJ2-5, with D perhaps matching TRBD2 (6 bases). V lost 2 bases and J lost 0, with 10 bases in between. This CDR3 comprises 15 residues. CDR1 and CDR2 from the germline V gene are KGHSH and LQKENI. CDR3 loop: CASSPEAGYQETQYF. In DNA, the CDR3 is TGTGCCAGCTCACCAGAGGCGGGATACCAAGAGACCCAGTACTTC.

The chain is built from TRBV2 and TRBJ1-2, with 10 bases matching TRBD1. CDR1 SNHLY and CDR2 FYNNEI come from the germline V gene. CDR3 length equals 13 residues. The V and J ends lost 4 bases and 8 bases, in that order; junction bases with no gene match: 4. CDR3 bases: TGTGCCAGCAGTGGACAGGGGGCGCGAGGCTACACCTTC. This translates into CASSGQGARGYTF.

The chain has TRBV7-6 and TRBJ2-2, with TRBD2 matching 10 bases. Germline V gives CDR1 SGHVS, CDR2 FNYEAQ. The CDR3 spans 15 residues. V lost 2 bases and J lost 6; bases outside the gene matches: 3. CDR3 in DNA: TGTGCCAGCAGCTTATTAGCGGGAGGCCCCGGGGAGCTGTTTTTT. Its translation is CASSLLAGGPGELFF.

The rearrangement uses TRBV2 and TRBJ1-1; possible D gene TRBD1, 5 bases. This CDR3 is 13 amino acids long. Per the germline V gene, CDR1 is SNHLY and CDR2 is FYNNEI. Trimming shortened V by 8 bases and J by 1 base, and 11 bases separated the two germline ends. The CDR3 DNA follows: TGTGCCAGCGGACAAGAGACGAACACTGAAGCTTTCTTT. The encoded protein is CASGQETNTEAFF.

The gene calls are TRBV5-1 and TRBJ1-3; the match to TRBD1 covers 11 bases. V dropped 4 bases and J dropped 0; count of bases not matched to a gene: 3. In germline, CDR1 is SGHRS, CDR2 YFSETQ. The CDR3 is 16 amino acids. CDR3 region: CASSTGTGGSGNTIYF. Here the CDR3 DNA reads TGCGCCAGCAGCACCGGGACAGGGGGCTCTGGAAACACCATATATTTT. Full variable domain (missing parts from reference TRBV5-1 and TRBJ1-3): KAGVTQTPRYLIKTRGQQVTLSCSPISGHRSVSWYQQTPGQGLQFLFEYFSETQRNKGNFPGRFSGRQFSNSRSEMNVSTLELGDSALYLCASSTGTGGSGNTIYFGEGSWLTVV.

The V gene is TRBV6-4, the J gene TRBJ2-7; D not certain. V lost 0 bases and J lost 2, with 11 bases in between. Germline values: CDR1 MRHNA, CDR2 SNTAGT. This CDR3 contains 15 residues. The CDR3, as DNA: TGTGCCAGCAGTGACTCGAGTCCGGAGACCTACGAGCAGTACTTC. Translating gives CASSDSSPETYEQYF.

This clone has only a few counts. The CDR3 sequence is CASSYSPNSNYEQYF. In DNA, the CDR3 is TGTGCCAGCAGTTATAGTCCCAATTCAAACTACGAGCAGTACTTC. This sequence joins TRBV2 and TRBJ2-7; D is unclear. Germline lookup yields CDR1 SNHLY and CDR2 FYNNEI. The CDR3 has 15 residues. V was cut by 5 bases and J by 3 bases, with 17 bases left in between.

This clone has only a few counts. The J gene is TRBJ2-1, the V gene TRBV10-3, with D maybe TRBD2 (5 bases). V was clipped by 8 bases and J by 5 bases, with 10 bases between them. CDR1 is ENHRY, CDR2 SYGVKD, per germline. The CDR3 loop spans 12 amino acids. CDR3 protein: CAIRGSNNEQFF. DNA for the CDR3: TGTGCCATCCGGGGTAGTAACAATGAGCAGTTCTTC.

The chain couples TRBV18 to TRBJ1-1, with D maybe TRBD1 (6 bases). V lost 3 bases, J lost 2 bases, and 13 bases lay in between. CDR3 size: 15 residues. CDR1 is KGHSH and CDR2 is LQKENI in the germline V gene. DNA of the CDR3: TGTGCCAGCTCACCGAGCAGGACAGCAAACACTGAAGCTTTCTTT. Amino acids: CASSPSRTANTEAFF.

The gene calls are TRBV14 and TRBJ1-2; TRBD1 matches at 7 bases. The V and J ends lost 4 bases and 8 bases, in that order; junction bases with no gene match: 10. The CDR3 consists of 14 residues. The germline gives CDR1 SGHDN, CDR2 FVKESK. In DNA, the CDR3 is TGTGCCAGCAGCCTACATGACAGGGTGCGGGGCTACACCTTC. It codes for CASSLHDRVRGYTF.

J is TRBJ2-2 and V is TRBV9; 10 bases map to TRBD1. Germline lookup yields CDR1 SGDLS and CDR2 YYNGEE. The CDR3 spans 19 residues. V lost 0 bases, J lost 0 bases, and 8 bases stayed unmatched. CDR3 sequence reads: CASSVAMGGTGANTGELFF. DNA of the CDR3: TGTGCCAGCAGCGTAGCCATGGGGGGGACAGGGGCGAACACCGGGGAGCTGTTTTTT. The full variable domain, completed using reference TRBV9 and TRBJ2-2, is DSGVTQTPKHLITATGQRVTLRCSPRSGDLSVYWYQQSLDQGLQFLIQYYNGEERAKGNILERFSAQQFPDLHSELNLSSLELGDSALYFCASSVAMGGTGANTGELFFGEGSRLTVL.

The chain combines TRBV18 with TRBJ2-7; TRBD2 aligns across 8 bases. The CDR3 runs 15 residues. V was clipped by 6 bases and J by 2 bases; unmatched bases: 9. Germline V CDR1 and CDR2: KGHSH, LQKENI. CDR3 region: CASSPPSGGPYEQYF. CDR3 sequence (DNA): TGTGCCAGCTCCCCGCCCAGCGGGGGTCCCTACGAGCAGTACTTC.

The chain couples TRBV3-1 (or the pseudogene TRBV3-2) to TRBJ1-6; weak D call: TRBD1 (6 bases). Trimming left V 6 bases short and J 10 bases short, with 22 bases between. Germline V CDR1 and CDR2: LGHDT, YNNKEL (reference sequence). CDR3 length equals 16 residues. CDR3 nucleotide sequence: TGTGCCAGCAGAGAGGCTGGGGCAGGGGTGGGCTCACCCCTCCACTTT. This codes for CASREAGAGVGSPLHF.

J is TRBJ2-2 and V is TRBV29-1, with TRBD1 as a possible D gene (5 bases). Trimming stripped 5 bases from V and 6 bases from J, with 13 bases between. The CDR3 has 13 residues. Germline CDR1 and CDR2: SQVTM and ANQGSEA. The CDR3 DNA reads TGCAGCGTTAGGGGCAGTAGGTCCGGGGAGCTGTTTTTT. As protein: CSVRGSRSGELFF.

This sequence joins TRBV10-3 and TRBJ2-1; 13 bases are shared with TRBD2. The V and J ends lost 3 bases and 5 bases, in that order; junction bases with no gene match: 4. The CDR3 runs to 16 residues. The germline gives CDR1 ENHRY, CDR2 SYGVKD. CDR3 sequence reads: CAISDPLAGGDNEQFF. The CDR3 nucleotides are TGTGCCATCAGTGACCCACTAGCGGGAGGGGACAATGAGCAGTTCTTC.

The rearrangement links TRBV7-3 to TRBJ1-1; D not resolved. Germline CDR1 and CDR2: SGHTA and FQGTGA. V gave up 4 bases and J gave up 3 bases, with 12 bases separating them. This CDR3 spans 14 amino acids. The chain's CDR3 is CASSSLGEDTEAFF. The CDR3 DNA sequence: TGTGCCAGCAGCTCCCTTGGGGAGGACACTGAAGCTTTCTTT.

V gene TRBV24-1 combines with J gene TRBJ2-3; D is uncertain. Germline CDR1 reads KGHDR; CDR2 reads SFDVKD. With 4 bases removed from V and 6 bases from J, the gap between germline ends came to 10 bases. This CDR3 is 13 amino acids long. CDR3 protein: CATSEGSRDTQYF. DNA of the CDR3: TGTGCCACCAGTGAGGGTAGCCGTGATACGCAGTATTTT.

For the CDR3, the DNA is TGCAGCGTTGAGACGACAAGGCCGAGCTCCTACGAGCAGTACTTC. This sequence encodes CSVETTRPSSYEQYF. The rearrangement joins TRBV29-1 to TRBJ2-7; D gene unclear. CDR1 is SQVTM, CDR2 ANQGSEA, per germline. V was cut by 3 bases and J by 0 bases, with 15 bases left in between. The CDR3 runs to 15 residues.

This chain connects TRBV18 to TRBJ1-5; D is possibly TRBD1 (6 bases). Trimming stripped 6 bases from V and 4 bases from J, with 13 bases between. The CDR3 runs to 14 residues. The germline CDR1 and CDR2 sequences are KGHSH and LQKENI. CDR3 in amino acids: CASSRNRANQPQHF. CDR3 in DNA: TGTGCCAGCTCGCGAAACAGGGCAAATCAGCCCCAGCATTTT. Full variable domain (outside the CDR3, taken from reference TRBV18 and TRBJ1-5): NAGVMQNPRHLVRRRGQEARLRCSPMKGHSHVYWYRQLPEEGLKFMVYLQKENIIDESGMPKERFSAEFPKEGPSILRIQQVVRGDSAAYFCASSRNRANQPQHFGDGTRLSIL.

V gene TRBV11-3 combines with J gene TRBJ2-1, with D hard to call. The CDR3 has 13 residues. Germline loops: CDR1 SGHNT, CDR2 YENEEA. The germline V and J ends were trimmed by 4 bases and 7 bases, with 11 bases remaining between them. The CDR3 protein is CASSYGDRNEQFF. The CDR3 DNA sequence: TGTGCCAGCAGCTATGGAGACCGGAATGAGCAGTTCTTC.

The chain couples TRBV29-1 to TRBJ2-2; 13 bases map to TRBD2. Per germline, CDR1 SQVTM and CDR2 ANQGSEA. Trimming cost V 7 bases and J 6 bases; bases outside gene matches: 5. The CDR3 is 14 amino acids. CDR3 DNA: TGCAGCGCCGGACTAGCGGGAGACGCCGGGGAGCTGTTTTTT. Translation gives CSAGLAGDAGELFF.

The rearrangement links TRBV4-1 to TRBJ1-1, with D possibly TRBD1 on 5 matching bases. This CDR3 contains 13 residues. CDR1 MGHRA and CDR2 YSYEKL come from the germline V gene. V lost 3 bases to trimming and J lost 9 bases, with 14 bases between them. Written as DNA, the CDR3 is TGCGCCAGCAGCCATAATCCGGGGGAAAAAGCTTTCTTT. It yields the protein CASSHNPGEKAFF.

The genes are TRBV21-1 and TRBJ1-2. TRBV21-1 represents a pseudogene. The CDR3 is 18 residues long. CDR3 protein: CASSKAITGGGDGYGYTF. The CDR3, as DNA: TGTGCCAGCAGCAAAGCCATCACGGGGGGAGGTGACGGCTATGGCTACACCTTC.

V gene TRBV5-1 combines with J gene TRBJ1-4; D remains ambiguous. Looked up from germline, CDR1 is SGHRS and CDR2 is YFSETQ. The CDR3 extends over 15 amino acids. V was clipped by 4 bases and J by 7 bases, with 17 bases between them. The CDR3 coding sequence is TGCGCCAGCAGCCCTAGGTACCTGAGAACTGAAAAACTGTTTTTT. This encodes CASSPRYLRTEKLFF. The variable domain in full, completed from reference TRBV5-1 and TRBJ1-4, reads KAGVTQTPRYLIKTRGQQVTLSCSPISGHRSVSWYQQTPGQGLQFLFEYFSETQRNKGNFPGRFSGRQFSNSRSEMNVSTLELGDSALYLCASSPRYLRTEKLFFGSGTQLSVL.

The J gene is TRBJ2-2, the V gene TRBV5-1, with TRBD1 matching over 11 bases. In germline, CDR1 is SGHRS, CDR2 YFSETQ. This CDR3 comprises 15 residues. V dropped 3 bases and J dropped 3; count of bases not matched to a gene: 1. CDR3 nucleotides: TGCGCCAGCAGCTGGGGACAGGGGGACACCGGGGAGCTGTTTTTT. It yields the protein CASSWGQGDTGELFF.

V usage is TRBV19 and J usage is TRBJ1-6; D uncertain. Germline V gene data show CDR1 as LNHDA and CDR2 as SQIVND (reference sequence). This CDR3 has 16 residues. Trimming took off 3 bases at V and 3 bases at J, with 12 bases between the two ends. CDR3 protein: CASSIGELDYNSPLHF. CDR3 nucleotide sequence: TGTGCCAGTAGTATCGGGGAACTCGACTATAATTCACCCCTCCACTTT.